The sequence of this T cell receptor (beta chain) was determined in a study of Graves' ophthalmopathy and Graves' hyperthyroidism. Turning to the study itself: Sampling took place at initial diagnosis, with peripheral blood obtained before any treatment.

RNA transcripts served as template for amplifying TCR beta CDR3 sequences. The workflow started with a first-round RT-PCR run with HTBI primers and then moved on to a second-round multiplex PCR. TCRdb called the multiplex PCR reads again in MiXCR, with one record for every CDR3 protein. The sample consists of fewer than 20,000 distinct CDR3 sequences, 46% of them appearing once. Points from the study as a whole: Among thyroid clonotypes expanded above 0.001 frequency, most also appeared in blood.

On this clonotype itself: Its antigen is unidentified.

Patients were left out if they had other autoimmune diseases, uncontrolled infections, pregnancy or lactation. The source material was peripheral blood. This sequence was found in a woman in her forties with stable Graves' hyperthyroidism.

The CDR3 reads CSVEPLTAAKNIQYF. DNA of the CDR3: TGCAGCGTTGAACCCCTCACGGCAGCCAAAAACATTCAGTACTTC. The chain combines TRBV29-1 with TRBJ2-4; D is undetermined. Trimming shortened V by 2 bases and J by 0 bases, and 11 bases separated the two germline ends. The CDR3 consists of 15 residues. The germline V gene has CDR1 SQVTM and CDR2 ANQGSEA.